This is a list of T cell receptor beta chains from one sample in a study of blood T cell repertoires in COVID-19. Assay: immunoSEQ multiplex PCR; the TCRdb copy retains only in-frame clones and omits some. This sample has more than 200,000 clones, with 82% found just once. Source material: peripheral blood. Receptor source: a woman older than 75 with active or convalescent COVID-19. The CDR3 runs from the conserved cysteine through the conserved F or W. D genes are given only for firm matches. Where a row states a size, it is once, few, many or the class of an expanded clone; other rows omit it.

DNA: TGTGCCAGCAGCCCAACCGGGACTAGCGGCGACAATGAGCAGTTCTTC
CDR3: CASSPTGTSGDNEQFF
D: TRBD2
size: -
V: TRBV3-1/TRBV3-2
J: TRBJ2-1

DNA: TGTGCCAGCAGTTACTCGGGACAGGGCCGAGGCACCATATATTTT
CDR3: CASSYSGQGRGTIYF
D: TRBD1
size: -
V: TRBV6-5
J: TRBJ1-3

DNA: TGTGCCAGCAGCCAAGCTTATACAGCGGGGACCTACAATGAGCAGTTCTTC
CDR3: CASSQAYTAGTYNEQFF
D: TRBD2
size: -
V: TRBV4-2
J: TRBJ2-1

DNA: TGTGCCAGTAGAAGGGGAGGCCCCTATGGCTACACCTTC
CDR3: CASRRGGPYGYTF
D: -
size: -
V: TRBV19
J: TRBJ1-2

DNA: TGTGCCAGCAGCTTAGCGGTGAGGGGGAATGAAAAACTGTTTTTT
CDR3: CASSLAVRGNEKLFF
D: -
size: -
V: TRBV7-6
J: TRBJ1-4

DNA: TGTGCCAGCAGCGTAGGGGGGGGCCGGCAGAGCTCTGGGGCCAACGTCCTGACTTTC
CDR3: CASSVGGGRQSSGANVLTF
D: -
size: -
V: TRBV9
J: TRBJ2-6

DNA: TGTGCCAGCAGTTTATTTTTAGCTGGCACCGCGGCTGACTCTGGGGCCAACGTCCTGACTTTC
CDR3: CASSLFLAGTAADSGANVLTF
D: -
size: once
V: TRBV27
J: TRBJ2-6

DNA: TGTGCCAGCAGCAGACAGGGGACAGGGGGCTTAAGCTCTGGAAACACCATATATTTT
CDR3: CASSRQGTGGLSSGNTIYF
D: TRBD1
size: -
V: TRBV6-2/TRBV6-3
J: TRBJ1-3

DNA: TGTGCCAGCAGCCAAGGGTGGAGCGGGAGCACCGGGGAGCTGTTTTTT
CDR3: CASSQGWSGSTGELFF
D: TRBD2
size: -
V: TRBV4-2
J: TRBJ2-2

DNA: TGTGCCAGCAGCTTAGGGGGGACAGCCTACTACGAGCAGTACTTC
CDR3: CASSLGGTAYYEQYF
D: TRBD1
size: -
V: TRBV7-8
J: TRBJ2-7

DNA: TGTGCCAGCAGTTCGGCGGGGAGGGGGGAAGAGACCCAGTACTTC
CDR3: CASSSAGRGEETQYF
D: -
size: -
V: TRBV6-5
J: TRBJ2-5

DNA: TGTGCCTGGAGTGTATTGGGGGCCCGGAGCTATGGCTACACCTTC
CDR3: CAWSVLGARSYGYTF
D: -
size: -
V: TRBV30
J: TRBJ1-2

DNA: TGCAGCGTTCCCGGGATGGGTAATGAAAAACTGTTTTTT
CDR3: CSVPGMGNEKLFF
D: -
size: -
V: TRBV29-1
J: TRBJ1-4

DNA: TGCGCCAGCAGCAGCGGGACAGGAACGAGCTATGGCTACACCTTC
CDR3: CASSSGTGTSYGYTF
D: TRBD1
size: few
V: TRBV5-1
J: TRBJ1-2

DNA: TGTGCCAGCAGCCAGGATAGACAGGGGCGTCTGCCCCAGCATTTT
CDR3: CASSQDRQGRLPQHF
D: TRBD1
size: -
V: TRBV4-2
J: TRBJ1-5

DNA: TGCGCCAGCAGCCAAGATCGGCAGGGTCAGTTCTTC
CDR3: CASSQDRQGQFF
D: -
size: -
V: TRBV4-1
J: TRBJ2-1

DNA: TGCGCCAGCAGCTTTACAGGGTTTGGGGAACAGCCCCAGCATTTT
CDR3: CASSFTGFGEQPQHF
D: -
size: -
V: TRBV5-1
J: TRBJ1-5

DNA: TGTGCCAGCAGTCTAGCGGGAGCTTCCTACAATGAGCAGTTCTTC
CDR3: CASSLAGASYNEQFF
D: TRBD2
size: -
V: TRBV6-5
J: TRBJ2-1

DNA: TGTGCCAGCAGGGTTGAATGGACTAGCTACAATGAGCAGTTCTTC
CDR3: CASRVEWTSYNEQFF
D: TRBD2
size: -
V: TRBV6-5
J: TRBJ2-1

DNA: TGTGCCAGCAGCAAGGGACATCAAATTGCGAACACCGGGGAGCTGTTTTTT
CDR3: CASSKGHQIANTGELFF
D: -
size: -
V: TRBV21-1
J: TRBJ2-2

DNA: TGTGCCAGCAGTCGTCTCGCCGGGACAGGGGCTGGTGGCTACACCTTC
CDR3: CASSRLAGTGAGGYTF
D: TRBD1
size: -
V: TRBV28
J: TRBJ1-2

DNA: TGCGCCAGCAGACCAGGACACCGGACAGGCACTGAAGCTTTCTTT
CDR3: CASRPGHRTGTEAFF
D: TRBD1
size: -
V: TRBV5-1
J: TRBJ1-1

DNA: TGCAGTGCCAGGGGGAATCAGCCCCAGCATTTT
CDR3: CSARGNQPQHF
D: TRBD1
size: -
V: TRBV20-1
J: TRBJ1-5

DNA: TGTGCCAGCAGCTTCCTCTATGGAGGCACCGGGGAGCTGTTTTTT
CDR3: CASSFLYGGTGELFF
D: -
size: -
V: TRBV11-2
J: TRBJ2-2

DNA: TGTGCCAGCAAGACAGGGGGAGTTCCTGAAGCTTTCTTT
CDR3: CASKTGGVPEAFF
D: TRBD1
size: many
V: TRBV6-5
J: TRBJ1-1

DNA: TGTGCCAGCAGTTTATTCTTAGCGGCCACCGGGGAGCTGTTTTTT
CDR3: CASSLFLAATGELFF
D: -
size: -
V: TRBV28
J: TRBJ2-2

DNA: TGTGCCAGCAGCCTTAGCGGAGTGACCTACGAGCAGTACTTC
CDR3: CASSLSGVTYEQYF
D: -
size: -
V: TRBV7-9
J: TRBJ2-7